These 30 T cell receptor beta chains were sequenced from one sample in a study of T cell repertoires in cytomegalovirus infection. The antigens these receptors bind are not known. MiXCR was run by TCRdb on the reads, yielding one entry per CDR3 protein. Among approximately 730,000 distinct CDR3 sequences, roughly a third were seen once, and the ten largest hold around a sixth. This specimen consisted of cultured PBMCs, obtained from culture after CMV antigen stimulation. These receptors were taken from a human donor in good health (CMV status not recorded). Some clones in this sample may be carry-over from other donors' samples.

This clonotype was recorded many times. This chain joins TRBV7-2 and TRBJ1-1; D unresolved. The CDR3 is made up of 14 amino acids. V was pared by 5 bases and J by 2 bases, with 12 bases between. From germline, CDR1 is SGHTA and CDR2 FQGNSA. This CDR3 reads CASSAGRVNTEAFF. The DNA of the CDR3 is TGTGCCAGCAGCGCCGGTCGGGTTAACACTGAAGCTTTCTTT.

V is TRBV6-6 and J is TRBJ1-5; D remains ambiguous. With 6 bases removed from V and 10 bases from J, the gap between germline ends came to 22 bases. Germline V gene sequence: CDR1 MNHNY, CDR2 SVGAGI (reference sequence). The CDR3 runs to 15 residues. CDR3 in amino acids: CASSWHTVSGQPQHF. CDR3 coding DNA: TGTGCCAGCAGCTGGCACACGGTTAGCGGTCAACCCCAGCATTTT.

The CDR3 loop reads CASSPGLTATNEKLFF. CDR3 in DNA: TGTGCCAGCAGCCCAGGGCTGACCGCAACTAATGAAAAACTGTTTTTT. The chain employs TRBV7-9 and TRBJ1-4; D perhaps matches TRBD1 (5 bases). Trimming left V 5 bases short and J 0 bases short, with 13 bases between. There are 16 residues in the CDR3. Looked up from germline, CDR1 is SEHNR and CDR2 is FQNEAQ (reference sequence).

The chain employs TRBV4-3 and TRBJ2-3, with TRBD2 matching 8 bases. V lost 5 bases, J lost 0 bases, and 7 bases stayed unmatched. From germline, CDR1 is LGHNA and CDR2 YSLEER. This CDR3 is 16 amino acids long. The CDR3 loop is CASSSSGSKSTDTQYF. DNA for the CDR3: TGCGCCAGCAGCTCGAGCGGGAGCAAGAGCACAGATACGCAGTATTTT.

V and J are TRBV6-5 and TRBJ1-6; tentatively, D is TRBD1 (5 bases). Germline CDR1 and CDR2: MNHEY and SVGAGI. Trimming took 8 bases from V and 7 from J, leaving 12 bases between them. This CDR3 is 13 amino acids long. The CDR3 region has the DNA TGTGCCAGCCATCCGACAGAGAATTCACCCCTCCACTTT. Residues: CASHPTENSPLHF.

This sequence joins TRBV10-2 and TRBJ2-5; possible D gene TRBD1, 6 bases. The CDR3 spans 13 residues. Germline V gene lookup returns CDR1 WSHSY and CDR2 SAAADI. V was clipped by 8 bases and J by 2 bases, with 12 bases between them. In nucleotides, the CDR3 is TGCGCCAGCCTGGCAGGGGAACAAGAGACCCAGTACTTC. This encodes CASLAGEQETQYF.

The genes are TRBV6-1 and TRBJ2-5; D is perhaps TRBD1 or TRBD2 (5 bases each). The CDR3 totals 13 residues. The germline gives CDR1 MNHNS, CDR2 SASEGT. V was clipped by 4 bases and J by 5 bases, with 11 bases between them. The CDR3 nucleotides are TGTGCCAGCAGTGTCCGGGACGGGGAGACCCAGTACTTC. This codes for CASSVRDGETQYF.

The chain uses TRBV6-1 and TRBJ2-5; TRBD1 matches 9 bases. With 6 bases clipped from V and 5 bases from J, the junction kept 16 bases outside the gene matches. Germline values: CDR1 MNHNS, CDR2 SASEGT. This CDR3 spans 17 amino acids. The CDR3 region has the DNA TGTGCCAGCAGCCCTACCTGGGTGACAGGGGGTCGGGAGACCCAGTACTTC. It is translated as CASSPTWVTGGRETQYF.

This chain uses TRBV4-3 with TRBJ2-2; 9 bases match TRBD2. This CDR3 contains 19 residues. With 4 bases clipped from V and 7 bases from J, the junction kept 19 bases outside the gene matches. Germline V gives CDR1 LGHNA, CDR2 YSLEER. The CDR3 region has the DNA TGCGCCAGCAGCCCCCACGCGGGAGGGCCAACCTTTGGGATCGGGGAGCTGTTTTTT. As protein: CASSPHAGGPTFGIGELFF.

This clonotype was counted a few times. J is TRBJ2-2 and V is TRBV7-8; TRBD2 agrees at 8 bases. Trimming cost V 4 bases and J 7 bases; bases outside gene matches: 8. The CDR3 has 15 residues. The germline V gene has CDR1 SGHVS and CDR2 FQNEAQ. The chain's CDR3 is CASSSKRERSGELFF. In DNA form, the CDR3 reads TGTGCCAGCAGCTCAAAGCGGGAGCGGAGCGGGGAGCTGTTTTTT.

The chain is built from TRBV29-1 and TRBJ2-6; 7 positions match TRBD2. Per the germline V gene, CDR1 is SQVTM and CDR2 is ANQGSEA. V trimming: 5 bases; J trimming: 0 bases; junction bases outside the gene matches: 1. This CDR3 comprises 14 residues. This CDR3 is CSVRGGSGANVLTF. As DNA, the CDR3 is TGCAGCGTTCGCGGGGGCTCTGGGGCCAACGTCCTGACTTTC. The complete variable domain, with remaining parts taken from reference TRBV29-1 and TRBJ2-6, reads SAVISQKPSRDICQRGTSLTIQCQVDSQVTMMFWYRQQPGQSLTLIATANQGSEATYESGFVIDKFPISRPNLTFSTLTVSNMSPEDSSIYLCSVRGGSGANVLTFGAGSRLTVL.

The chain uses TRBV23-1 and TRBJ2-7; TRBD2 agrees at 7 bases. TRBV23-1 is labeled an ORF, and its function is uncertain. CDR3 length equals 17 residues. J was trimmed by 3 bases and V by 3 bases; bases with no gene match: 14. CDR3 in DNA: TGCGCCAGCAGTCATACCCTGGGGGGGTACCCTTTCTACGAGCAGTACTTC. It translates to CASSHTLGGYPFYEQYF.

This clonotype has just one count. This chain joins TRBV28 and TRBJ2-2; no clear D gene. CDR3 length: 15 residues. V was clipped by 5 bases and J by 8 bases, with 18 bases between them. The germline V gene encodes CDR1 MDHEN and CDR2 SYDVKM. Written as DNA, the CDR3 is TGTGCCAGCAGTCTCCCGGGCCCCTCTGGAGGGGAGCTGTTTTTT. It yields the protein CASSLPGPSGGELFF.

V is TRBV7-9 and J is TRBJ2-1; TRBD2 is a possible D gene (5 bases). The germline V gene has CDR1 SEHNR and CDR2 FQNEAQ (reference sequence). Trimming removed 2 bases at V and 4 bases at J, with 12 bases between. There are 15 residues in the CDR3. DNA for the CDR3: TGTGCCAGCAGCTTATTGGAAGGACTTTACAATGAGCAGTTCTTC. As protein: CASSLLEGLYNEQFF.

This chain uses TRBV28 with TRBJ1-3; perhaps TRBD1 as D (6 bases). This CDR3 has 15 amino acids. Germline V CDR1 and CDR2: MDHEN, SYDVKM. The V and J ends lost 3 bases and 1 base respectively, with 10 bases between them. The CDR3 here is CASSFWGHSGNTIYF. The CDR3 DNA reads TGTGCCAGCAGTTTTTGGGGGCATTCTGGAAACACCATATATTTT.

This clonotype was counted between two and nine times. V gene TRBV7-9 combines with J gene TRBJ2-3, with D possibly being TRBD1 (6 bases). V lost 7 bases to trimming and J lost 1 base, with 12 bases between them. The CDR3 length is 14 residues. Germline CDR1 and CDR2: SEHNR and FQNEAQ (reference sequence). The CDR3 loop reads CASNPDRRTDTQYF. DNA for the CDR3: TGTGCCAGCAACCCGGACAGACGCACAGATACGCAGTATTTT. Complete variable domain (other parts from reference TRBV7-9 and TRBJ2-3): DTGVSQNPRHKITKRGQNVTFRCDPISEHNRLYWYRQTLGQGPEFLTYFQNEAQLEKSRLLSDRFSAERPKGSFSTLEIQRTEQGDSAMYLCASNPDRRTDTQYFGPGTRLTVL.

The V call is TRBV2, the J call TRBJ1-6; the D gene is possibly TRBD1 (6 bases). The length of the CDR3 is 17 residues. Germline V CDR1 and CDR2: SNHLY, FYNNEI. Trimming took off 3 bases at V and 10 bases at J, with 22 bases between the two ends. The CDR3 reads CASSDMRARGFNSPLHF. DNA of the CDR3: TGTGCCAGCAGTGATATGAGGGCCAGGGGATTTAACTCACCCCTCCACTTT.

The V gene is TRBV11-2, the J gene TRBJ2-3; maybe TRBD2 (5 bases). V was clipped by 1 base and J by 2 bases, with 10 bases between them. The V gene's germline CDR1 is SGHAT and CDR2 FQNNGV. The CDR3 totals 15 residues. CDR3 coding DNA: TGTGCCAGCAGCTTAGTCGGCGGGTACACAGATACGCAGTATTTT. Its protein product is CASSLVGGYTDTQYF. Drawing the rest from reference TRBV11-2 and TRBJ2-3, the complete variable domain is EAGVAQSPRYKIIEKRQSVAFWCNPISGHATLYWYQQILGQGPKLLIQFQNNGVVDDSQLPKDRFSAERLKGVDSTLKIQPAKLEDSAVYLCASSLVGGYTDTQYFGPGTRLTVL.

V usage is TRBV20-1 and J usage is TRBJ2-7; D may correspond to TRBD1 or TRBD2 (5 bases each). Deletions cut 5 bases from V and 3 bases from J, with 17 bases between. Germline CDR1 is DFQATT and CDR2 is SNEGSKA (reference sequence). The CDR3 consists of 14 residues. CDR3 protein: CSAEGTGTVYEQYF. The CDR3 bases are TGCAGTGCTGAGGGGACGGGGACGGTCTACGAGCAGTACTTC.

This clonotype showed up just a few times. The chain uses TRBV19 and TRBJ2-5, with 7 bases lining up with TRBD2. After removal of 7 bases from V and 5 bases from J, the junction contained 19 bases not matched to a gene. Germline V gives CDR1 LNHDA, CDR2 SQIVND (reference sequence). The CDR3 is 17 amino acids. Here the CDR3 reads CASMASGLERRRETQYF. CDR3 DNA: TGTGCCAGTATGGCCTCCGGACTAGAAAGGAGAAGGGAGACCCAGTACTTC.

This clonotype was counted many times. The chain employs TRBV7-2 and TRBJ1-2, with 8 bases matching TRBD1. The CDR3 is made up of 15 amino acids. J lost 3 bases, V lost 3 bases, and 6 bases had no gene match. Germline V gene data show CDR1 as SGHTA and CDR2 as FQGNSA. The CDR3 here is CASSFGTGLHYGYTF. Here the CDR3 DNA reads TGTGCCAGCAGCTTCGGGACAGGTCTCCACTATGGCTACACCTTC.

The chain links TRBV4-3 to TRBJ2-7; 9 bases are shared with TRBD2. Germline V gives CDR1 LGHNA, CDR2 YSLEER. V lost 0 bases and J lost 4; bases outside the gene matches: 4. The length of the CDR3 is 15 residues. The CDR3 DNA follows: TGCGCCAGCAGCCAAGATTGGCTAGCGGGATACGAGCAGTACTTC. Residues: CASSQDWLAGYEQYF.

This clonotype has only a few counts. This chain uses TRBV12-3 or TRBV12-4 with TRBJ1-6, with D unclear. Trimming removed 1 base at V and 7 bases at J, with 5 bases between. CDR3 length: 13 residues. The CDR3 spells CASSLGLNSPLHF. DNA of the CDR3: TGTGCCAGCAGTTTAGGGCTGAATTCACCCCTCCACTTT.

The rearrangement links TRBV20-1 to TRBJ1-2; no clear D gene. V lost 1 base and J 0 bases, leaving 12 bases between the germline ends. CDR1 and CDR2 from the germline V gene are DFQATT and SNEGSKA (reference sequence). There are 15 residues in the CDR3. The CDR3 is CSARGAQGSNYGYTF. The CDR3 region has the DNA TGCAGTGCTAGAGGGGCCCAAGGGTCTAACTATGGCTACACCTTC.

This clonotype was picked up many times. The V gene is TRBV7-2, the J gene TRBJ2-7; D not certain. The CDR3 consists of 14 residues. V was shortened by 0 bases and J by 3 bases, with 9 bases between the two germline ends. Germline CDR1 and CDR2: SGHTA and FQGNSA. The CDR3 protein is CASSLAGLSYEQYF. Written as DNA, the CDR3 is TGTGCCAGCAGCTTAGCAGGTCTTAGCTACGAGCAGTACTTC.

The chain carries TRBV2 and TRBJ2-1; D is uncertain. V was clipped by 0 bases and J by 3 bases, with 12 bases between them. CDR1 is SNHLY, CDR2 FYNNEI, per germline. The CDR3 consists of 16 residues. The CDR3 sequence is CASSEAGRSFYNEQFF. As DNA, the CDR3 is TGTGCCAGCAGTGAAGCCGGGCGTTCCTTCTACAATGAGCAGTTCTTC.

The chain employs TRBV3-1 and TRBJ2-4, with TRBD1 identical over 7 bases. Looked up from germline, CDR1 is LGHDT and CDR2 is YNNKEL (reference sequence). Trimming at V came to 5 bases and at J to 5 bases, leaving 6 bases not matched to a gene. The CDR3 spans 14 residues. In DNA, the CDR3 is TGTGCCAGCAGCTACCGGGACAGAGAAAACATTCAGTACTTC. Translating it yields CASSYRDRENIQYF.

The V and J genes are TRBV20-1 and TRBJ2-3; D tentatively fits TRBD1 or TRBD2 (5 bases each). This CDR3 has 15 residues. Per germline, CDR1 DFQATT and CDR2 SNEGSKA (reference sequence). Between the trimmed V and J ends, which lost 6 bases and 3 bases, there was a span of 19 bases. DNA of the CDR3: TGCAGTGCCAGCTTAGGGGAGTTTGGAACAGATACGCAGTATTTT. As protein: CSASLGEFGTDTQYF.

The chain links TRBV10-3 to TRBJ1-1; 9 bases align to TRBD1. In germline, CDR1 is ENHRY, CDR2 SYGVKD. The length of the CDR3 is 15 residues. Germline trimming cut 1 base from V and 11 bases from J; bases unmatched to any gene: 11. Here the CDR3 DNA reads TGTGCCATCAGTGAGTTCCGGACAGGGGACCTAGGTGCTTTCTTT. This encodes CAISEFRTGDLGAFF.

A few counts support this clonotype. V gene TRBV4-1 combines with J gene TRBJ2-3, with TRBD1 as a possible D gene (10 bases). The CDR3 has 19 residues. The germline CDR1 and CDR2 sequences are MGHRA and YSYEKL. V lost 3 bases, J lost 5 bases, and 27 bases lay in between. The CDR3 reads CASSHPGQGWAGGQDTQYF. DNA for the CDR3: TGCGCCAGCAGCCACCCGGGACAGGGGTGGGCGGGGGGGCAAGATACGCAGTATTTT.